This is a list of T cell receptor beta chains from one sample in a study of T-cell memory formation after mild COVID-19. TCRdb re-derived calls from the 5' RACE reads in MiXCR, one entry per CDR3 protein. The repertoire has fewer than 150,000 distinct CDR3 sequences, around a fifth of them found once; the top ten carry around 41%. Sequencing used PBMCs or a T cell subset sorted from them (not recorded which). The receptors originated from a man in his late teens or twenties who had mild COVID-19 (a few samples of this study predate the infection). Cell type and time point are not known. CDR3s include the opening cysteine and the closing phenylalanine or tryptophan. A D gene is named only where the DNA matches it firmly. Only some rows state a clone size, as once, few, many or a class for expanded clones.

TGTGCCAGCAGTTACAGGTCGGGACAGCTTCCAAACACCGGGGAGCTGTTTTTT,CASSYRSGQLPNTGELFF,TRBD1,TRBV6-2/TRBV6-3,TRBJ2-2,many
TGCGCCAGCAGCCAAGATCTAGTTAGCGGGGGCGGGATCGAGTTCTTC,CASSQDLVSGGGIEFF,TRBD2,TRBV4-3,TRBJ2-1,-
TGTGCCAGCAGCCGGACTAGCGGGGGGGCCGAAGATACGCAGTATTTT,CASSRTSGGAEDTQYF,TRBD2,TRBV6-6,TRBJ2-3,few
TGTGCCAGCAGTGCCGCGGGGTGGGAGACCCAGTACTTC,CASSAAGWETQYF,-,TRBV6-5,TRBJ2-5,few
TGTGCCAGCAGTGGCCGCCCCACCGCCAACACTGAAGCTTTCTTT,CASSGRPTANTEAFF,-,TRBV25-1,TRBJ1-1,-
TGTGCCACCAGTGATTCGGGTGTGGTCCTAGATAACAATGAGCAGTTCTTC,CATSDSGVVLDNNEQFF,-,TRBV24-1,TRBJ2-1,few
TGCGCCAGCAGCCAAGATTCAACAGGGGGCAACTATGGCTACACCTTC,CASSQDSTGGNYGYTF,TRBD1,TRBV4-3,TRBJ1-2,-
TGTGCCAGCAGCGTAGGACAGGGGGCAAGAGGTGAAGCTTTCTTT,CASSVGQGARGEAFF,TRBD1,TRBV9,TRBJ1-1,-
TGTGCCAGCAGCTGGTCTAGCGGGGGGGGCTCCTACAATGAGCAGTTCTTC,CASSWSSGGGSYNEQFF,TRBD2,TRBV12-3/TRBV12-4,TRBJ2-1,few
TGCGCCAGCAGCCCTAGGAGGGCCTACAATGAGCAGTTCTTC,CASSPRRAYNEQFF,-,TRBV4-3,TRBJ2-1,few
TGTGCCAGCAGTTTATCAGGGATGCGCAATCAGCCCCAGCATTTT,CASSLSGMRNQPQHF,-,TRBV12-3/TRBV12-4,TRBJ1-5,few
-,CASSYSIRARGTYGYTF,-,TRBV6-5,TRBJ1-2,few
TGTGCCAGCAGCTTAAATCCAACAGGGTTCGCTAACTATGGCTACACCTTC,CASSLNPTGFANYGYTF,-,TRBV7-2,TRBJ1-2,few
TGTGCCAGCACCTTGGACAGGGGGGGTAATGCTGAAGCTTTCTTT,CASTLDRGGNAEAFF,TRBD1,TRBV6-2/TRBV6-3,TRBJ1-1,-
TGTGCCACCAGCAGAGACGGAAATAGCAATCAGCCCCAGCATTTT,CATSRDGNSNQPQHF,-,TRBV15,TRBJ1-5,few
TGTGCCAGCAGCCCCCCCCAGGGAGCGGAGACCCAGTACTTC,CASSPPQGAETQYF,-,TRBV7-9,TRBJ2-5,many
TGTGCCAGCAGCGGCTGGAGCGTCTCTAGCACAGATACGCAGTATTTT,CASSGWSVSSTDTQYF,-,TRBV7-6,TRBJ2-3,few
TGTGCCAGCAGCTTGGCGCGGGTAGGCAGGACCTATGGCTACACCTTC,CASSLARVGRTYGYTF,-,TRBV7-9,TRBJ1-2,few
TGCAGTGCTAGCAAGGGGGGCTGGTCCCAGCATTTT,CSASKGGWSQHF,-,TRBV20-1,TRBJ1-5,few
TGTGCCAGCAGTTTTTCGCCGGGGGCTAGCGGGGGGTTGGAGACCCAGTACTTC,CASSFSPGASGGLETQYF,TRBD2,TRBV12-3/TRBV12-4,TRBJ2-5,-
TGTGCCAGCAGCTCCTGGGAATTTGGGGCCAACGTCCTGACTTTC,CASSSWEFGANVLTF,-,TRBV13,TRBJ2-6,-
TGTGCCAGCCAGGCAATTCAAGAGACCCAGTACTTC,CASQAIQETQYF,-,TRBV7-9,TRBJ2-5,-
TGTGCCAGCAGTCTGTCGGGGCCGAACACTGAAGCTTTCTTT,CASSLSGPNTEAFF,-,TRBV6-2/TRBV6-3,TRBJ1-1,once
TGTGCCAGCAGCGTTAGTGGGCATACGCAGTATTTT,CASSVSGHTQYF,-,TRBV5-8,TRBJ2-3,few
TGCAGCGTTGATGAGGGTTACGAGCAGTACTTC,CSVDEGYEQYF,-,TRBV29-1,TRBJ2-7,few
TGTGCCAGCAGTTTCACTAGCGGGGGGCCAAACACCGGGGAGCTGTTTTTT,CASSFTSGGPNTGELFF,TRBD2,TRBV12-3/TRBV12-4,TRBJ2-2,-
TGCGCCAGCAGCCAAGAGGTGACAGGTTACGGCTACACCTTC,CASSQEVTGYGYTF,-,TRBV4-3,TRBJ1-2,many
TGTGCCAGCAGTTACCGGGCAGGGGGCTACAGCTCCTATAATTCACCCCTCCACTTT,CASSYRAGGYSSYNSPLHF,TRBD1,TRBV6-5,TRBJ1-6,few
TGCAGTGCGTGGGGCCGGGGGACTAACACTGAAGCTTTCTTT,CSAWGRGTNTEAFF,-,TRBV20-1,TRBJ1-1,-
TGTGCCAGCAGCCCTAAGGGGGGGGCCCTCACCGGGGAGCTGTTTTTT,CASSPKGGALTGELFF,-,TRBV4-2,TRBJ2-2,many
TGTGCCAGCAGTTTATACGGGGGCCGGGAAAAACTGTTTTTT,CASSLYGGREKLFF,-,TRBV28,TRBJ1-4,-
TGTGCCATCAGTGAACCGGGGGAAGGAGCTTTCTTT,CAISEPGEGAFF,-,TRBV10-3,TRBJ1-1,few
TGTGCCAGCAGCTTAGCGGGGGCCTACGAGCAGTACTTC,CASSLAGAYEQYF,-,TRBV7-2,TRBJ2-7,many
TGTGCTAGCAGCTCCGTCGCGGGGGGGCGATTTCAAGAGACCCAGTACTTC,CASSSVAGGRFQETQYF,TRBD2,TRBV7-7,TRBJ2-5,once
TGTGCCAGCAGCCGGTCCCCGTGGGTCCCGTTGTATGGCTACACCTTC,CASSRSPWVPLYGYTF,-,TRBV3-1,TRBJ1-2,-
TGTGCCTGGCGGAAGGGCCCGAACACTGAAGCTTTCTTT,CAWRKGPNTEAFF,-,TRBV30,TRBJ1-1,-
TGCAGTGCGGACAGGGTGGACAAAAACATTCAGTACTTC,CSADRVDKNIQYF,TRBD1,TRBV20-1,TRBJ2-4,-